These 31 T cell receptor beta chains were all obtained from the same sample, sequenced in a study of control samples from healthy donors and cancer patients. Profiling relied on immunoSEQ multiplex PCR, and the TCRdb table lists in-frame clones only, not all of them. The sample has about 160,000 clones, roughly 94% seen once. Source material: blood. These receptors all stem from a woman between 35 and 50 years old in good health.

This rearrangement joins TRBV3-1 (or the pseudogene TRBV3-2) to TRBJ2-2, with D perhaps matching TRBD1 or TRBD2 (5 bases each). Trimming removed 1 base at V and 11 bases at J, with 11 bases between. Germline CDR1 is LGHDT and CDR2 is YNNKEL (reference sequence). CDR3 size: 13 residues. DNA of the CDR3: TGTGCCAGCAGCCAAGTCGATAGGGACGAGCTGTTTTTT. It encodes CASSQVDRDELFF.

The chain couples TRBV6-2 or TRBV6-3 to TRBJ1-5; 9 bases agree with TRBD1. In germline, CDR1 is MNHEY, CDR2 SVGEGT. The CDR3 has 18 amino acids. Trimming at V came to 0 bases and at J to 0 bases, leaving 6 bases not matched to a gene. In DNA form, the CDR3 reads TGTGCCAGCAGTTACTCGGGACAGGGACCATATAGCAATCAGCCCCAGCATTTT. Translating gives CASSYSGQGPYSNQPQHF.

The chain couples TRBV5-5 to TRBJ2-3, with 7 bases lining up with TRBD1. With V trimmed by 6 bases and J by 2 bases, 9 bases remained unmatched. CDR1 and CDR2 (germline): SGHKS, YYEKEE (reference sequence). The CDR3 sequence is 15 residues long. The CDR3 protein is CASTPTGRYTDTQYF. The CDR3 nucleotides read TGTGCCAGCACCCCGACAGGGAGATACACAGATACGCAGTATTTT. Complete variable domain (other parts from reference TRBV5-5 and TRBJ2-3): DAGVTQSPTHLIKTRGQQVTLRCSPISGHKSVSWYQQVLGQGPQFIFQYYEKEERGRGNFPDRFSARQFPNYSSELNVNALLLGDSALYLCASTPTGRYTDTQYFGPGTRLTVL.

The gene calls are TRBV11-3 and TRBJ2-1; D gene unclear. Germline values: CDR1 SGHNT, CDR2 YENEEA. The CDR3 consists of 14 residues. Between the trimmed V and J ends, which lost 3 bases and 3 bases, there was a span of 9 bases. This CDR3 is CASSFDADYNEQFF. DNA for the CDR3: TGTGCCAGCAGCTTCGATGCCGACTACAATGAGCAGTTCTTC.

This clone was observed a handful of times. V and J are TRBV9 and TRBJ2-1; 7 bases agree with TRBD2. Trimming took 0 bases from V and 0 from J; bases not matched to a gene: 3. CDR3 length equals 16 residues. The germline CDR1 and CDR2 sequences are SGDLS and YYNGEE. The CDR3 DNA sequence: TGTGCCAGCAGCGTAGGGGGCGGGAGCTCCTACAATGAGCAGTTCTTC. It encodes CASSVGGGSSYNEQFF.

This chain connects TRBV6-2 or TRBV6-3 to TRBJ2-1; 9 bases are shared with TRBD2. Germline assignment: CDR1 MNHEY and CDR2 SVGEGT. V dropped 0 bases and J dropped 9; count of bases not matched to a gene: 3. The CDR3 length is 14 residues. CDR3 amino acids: CASSYSAGGPEQFF. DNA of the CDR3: TGTGCCAGCAGTTACTCGGCGGGAGGGCCTGAGCAGTTCTTC.

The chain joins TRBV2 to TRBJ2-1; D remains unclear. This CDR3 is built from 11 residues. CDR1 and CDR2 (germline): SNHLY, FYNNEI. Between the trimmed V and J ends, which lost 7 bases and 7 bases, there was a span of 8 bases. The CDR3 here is CASTRANEQFF. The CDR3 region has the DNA TGTGCCAGCACAAGGGCGAATGAGCAGTTCTTC.

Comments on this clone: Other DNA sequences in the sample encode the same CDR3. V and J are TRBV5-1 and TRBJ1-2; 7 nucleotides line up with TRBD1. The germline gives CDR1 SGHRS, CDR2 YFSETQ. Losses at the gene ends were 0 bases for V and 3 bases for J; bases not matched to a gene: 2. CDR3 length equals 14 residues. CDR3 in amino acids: CASSLGQGYYGYTF. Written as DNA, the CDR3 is TGCGCCAGCAGCTTGGGACAGGGTTACTATGGCTACACCTTC.

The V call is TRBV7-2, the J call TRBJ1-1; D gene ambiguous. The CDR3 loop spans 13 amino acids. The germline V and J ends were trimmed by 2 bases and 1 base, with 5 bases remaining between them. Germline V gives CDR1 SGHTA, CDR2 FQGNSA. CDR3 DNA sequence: TGTGCCAGCAGCTTACGACAGAACACTGAAGCTTTCTTT. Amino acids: CASSLRQNTEAFF.

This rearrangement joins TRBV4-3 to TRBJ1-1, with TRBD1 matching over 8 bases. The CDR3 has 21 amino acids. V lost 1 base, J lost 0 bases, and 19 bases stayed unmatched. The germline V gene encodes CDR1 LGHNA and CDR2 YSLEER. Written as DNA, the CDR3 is TGCGCCAGCAGCCAAGTTTTCTCCAGGGGGCTGGTCTCCTCGATGAACACTGAAGCTTTCTTT. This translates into CASSQVFSRGLVSSMNTEAFF.

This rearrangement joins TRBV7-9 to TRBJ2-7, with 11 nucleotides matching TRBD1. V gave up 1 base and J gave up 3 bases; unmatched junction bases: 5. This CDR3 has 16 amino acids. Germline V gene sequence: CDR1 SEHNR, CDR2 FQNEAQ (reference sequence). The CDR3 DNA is TGTGCCAGCAGCTTAGGCCTGGGACAGGGGGACTACGAGCAGTACTTC. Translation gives CASSLGLGQGDYEQYF.

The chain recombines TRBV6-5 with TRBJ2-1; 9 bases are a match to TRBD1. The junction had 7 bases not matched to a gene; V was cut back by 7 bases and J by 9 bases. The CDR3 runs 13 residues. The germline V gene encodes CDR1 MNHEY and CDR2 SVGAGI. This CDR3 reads CASTPGTGFEQFF. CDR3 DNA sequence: TGTGCCAGCACCCCCGGGACAGGGTTTGAGCAGTTCTTC.

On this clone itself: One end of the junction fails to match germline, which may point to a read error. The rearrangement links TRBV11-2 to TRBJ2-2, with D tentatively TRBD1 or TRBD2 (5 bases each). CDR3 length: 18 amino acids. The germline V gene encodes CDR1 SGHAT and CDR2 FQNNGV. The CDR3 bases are TGTGCCAGCAGTTTAGGGGTACGAGTAATGTCGGGGACCGGGGAGCTGTTTTTT. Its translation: CASSLGVRVMSGTGELFF.

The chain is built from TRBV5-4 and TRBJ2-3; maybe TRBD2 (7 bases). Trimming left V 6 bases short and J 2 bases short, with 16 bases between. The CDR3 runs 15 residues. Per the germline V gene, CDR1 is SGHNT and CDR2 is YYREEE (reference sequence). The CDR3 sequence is CASTPGRGFTDTQYF. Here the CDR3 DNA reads TGTGCCAGCACCCCGGGGAGGGGGTTCACAGATACGCAGTATTTT.

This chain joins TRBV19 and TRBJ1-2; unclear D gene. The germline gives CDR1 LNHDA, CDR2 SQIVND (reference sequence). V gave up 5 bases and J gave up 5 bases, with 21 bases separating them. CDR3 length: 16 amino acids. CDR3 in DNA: TGTGCCAGTAGTCCCGGTGGCTCCGAAATGGGATATGGCTACACCTTC. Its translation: CASSPGGSEMGYGYTF.

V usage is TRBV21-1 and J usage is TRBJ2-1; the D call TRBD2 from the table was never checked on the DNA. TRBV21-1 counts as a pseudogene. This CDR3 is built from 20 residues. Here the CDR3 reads CASSKGAGTSGGNRENEQFF. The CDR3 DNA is TGTGCCAGCAGCAAAGGTGCCGGGACTAGCGGGGGGAACCGCGAGAATGAGCAGTTCTTC.

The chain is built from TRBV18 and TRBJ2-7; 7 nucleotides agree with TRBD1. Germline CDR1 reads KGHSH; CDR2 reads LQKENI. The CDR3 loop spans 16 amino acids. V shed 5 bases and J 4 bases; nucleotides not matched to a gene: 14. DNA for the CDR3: TGTGCCAGCTCATTTAGGTCGGGACAGACGAAGTACGAGCAGTACTTC. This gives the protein CASSFRSGQTKYEQYF.

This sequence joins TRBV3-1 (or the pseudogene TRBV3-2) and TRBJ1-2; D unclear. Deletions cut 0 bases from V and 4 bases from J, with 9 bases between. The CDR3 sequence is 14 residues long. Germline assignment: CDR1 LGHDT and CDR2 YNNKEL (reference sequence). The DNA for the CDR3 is TGTGCCAGCAGCCAAGAGGACCGGGGCTATGGCTACACCTTC. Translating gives CASSQEDRGYGYTF.

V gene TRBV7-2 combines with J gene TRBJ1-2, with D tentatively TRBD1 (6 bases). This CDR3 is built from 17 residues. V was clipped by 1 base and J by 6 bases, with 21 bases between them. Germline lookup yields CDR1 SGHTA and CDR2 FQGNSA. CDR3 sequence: CASSLVPRDTYLDGYTF. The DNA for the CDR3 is TGTGCCAGCAGCTTAGTCCCCCGGGACACCTACCTGGATGGCTACACCTTC.

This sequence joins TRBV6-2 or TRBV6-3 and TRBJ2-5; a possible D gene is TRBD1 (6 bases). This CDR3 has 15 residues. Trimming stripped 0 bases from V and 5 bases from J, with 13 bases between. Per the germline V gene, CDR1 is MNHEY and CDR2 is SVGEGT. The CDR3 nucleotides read TGTGCCAGCAGTTACTCTGGCTTCAGGGGCGAGACCCAGTACTTC. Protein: CASSYSGFRGETQYF.

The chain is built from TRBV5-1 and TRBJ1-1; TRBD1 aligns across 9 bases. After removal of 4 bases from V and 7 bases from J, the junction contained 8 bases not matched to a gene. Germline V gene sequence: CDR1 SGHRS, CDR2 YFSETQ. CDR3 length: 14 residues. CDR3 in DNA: TGCGCCAGCAGCCTACAGGGGGCGCCGGGTGAAGCTTTCTTT. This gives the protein CASSLQGAPGEAFF.

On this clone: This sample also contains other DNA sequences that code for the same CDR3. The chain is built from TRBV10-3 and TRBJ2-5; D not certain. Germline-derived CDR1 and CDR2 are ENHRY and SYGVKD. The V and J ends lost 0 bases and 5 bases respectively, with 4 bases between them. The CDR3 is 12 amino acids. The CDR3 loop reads CAISESRETQYF. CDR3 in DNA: TGTGCCATCAGTGAGTCTAGGGAGACCCAGTACTTC.

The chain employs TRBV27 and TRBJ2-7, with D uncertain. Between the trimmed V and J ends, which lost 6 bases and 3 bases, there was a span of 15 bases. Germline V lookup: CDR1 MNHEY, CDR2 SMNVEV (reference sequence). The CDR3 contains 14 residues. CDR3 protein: CASSSTQVFYEQYF. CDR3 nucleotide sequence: TGTGCCAGCAGCTCTACCCAAGTCTTCTACGAGCAGTACTTC.

DNA for the CDR3: TGTGCCAGCAGTTTCCAGGGGACAACGGGCTACACCTTC. It codes for CASSFQGTTGYTF. The chain links TRBV28 to TRBJ1-2; TRBD1 is a possible D gene (6 bases). This CDR3 contains 13 residues. The germline V gene has CDR1 MDHEN and CDR2 SYDVKM. Trimming took 3 bases from V and 8 from J, leaving 13 bases between them.

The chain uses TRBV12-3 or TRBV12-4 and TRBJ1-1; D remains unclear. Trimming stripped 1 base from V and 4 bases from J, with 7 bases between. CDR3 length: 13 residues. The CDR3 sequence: CASSLGSATEAFF. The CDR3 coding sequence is TGTGCCAGCAGTTTAGGGTCGGCCACTGAAGCTTTCTTT.

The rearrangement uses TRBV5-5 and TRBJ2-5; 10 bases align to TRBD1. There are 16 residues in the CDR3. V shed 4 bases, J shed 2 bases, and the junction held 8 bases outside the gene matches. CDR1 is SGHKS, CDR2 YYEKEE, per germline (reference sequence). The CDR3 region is CASSTPTGGGQETQYF. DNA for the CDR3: TGTGCCAGCAGCACGCCGACAGGGGGCGGGCAAGAGACCCAGTACTTC. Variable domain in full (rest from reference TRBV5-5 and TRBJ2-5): DAGVTQSPTHLIKTRGQQVTLRCSPISGHKSVSWYQQVLGQGPQFIFQYYEKEERGRGNFPDRFSARQFPNYSSELNVNALLLGDSALYLCASSTPTGGGQETQYFGPGTRLLVL.

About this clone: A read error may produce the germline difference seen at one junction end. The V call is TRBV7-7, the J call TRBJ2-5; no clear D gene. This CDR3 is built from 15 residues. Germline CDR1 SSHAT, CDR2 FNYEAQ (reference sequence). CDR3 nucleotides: TGTGCTAGCAGCTTTGGTTGGGTTCCCCAAGAGACCCAGTACTTC. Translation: CASSFGWVPQETQYF.

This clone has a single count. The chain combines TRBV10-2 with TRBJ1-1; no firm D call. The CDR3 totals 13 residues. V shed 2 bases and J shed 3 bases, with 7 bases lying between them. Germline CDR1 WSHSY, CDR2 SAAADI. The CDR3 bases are TGCGCCAGCAGTGAGCAGGTCTACACTGAAGCTTTCTTT. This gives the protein CASSEQVYTEAFF.

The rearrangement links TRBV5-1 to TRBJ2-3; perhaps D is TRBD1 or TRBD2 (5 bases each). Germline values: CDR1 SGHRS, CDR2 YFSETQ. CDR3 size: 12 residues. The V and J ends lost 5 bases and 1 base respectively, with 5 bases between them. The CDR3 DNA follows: TGCGCCAGCAGGGGGGGCACAGATACGCAGTATTTT. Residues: CASRGGTDTQYF.

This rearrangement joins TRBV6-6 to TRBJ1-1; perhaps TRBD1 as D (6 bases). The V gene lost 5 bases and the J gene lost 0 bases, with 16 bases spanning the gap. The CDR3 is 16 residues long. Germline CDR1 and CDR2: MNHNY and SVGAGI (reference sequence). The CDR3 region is CASSITGLNMNTEAFF. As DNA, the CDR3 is TGTGCCAGCAGTATTACAGGGCTAAACATGAACACTGAAGCTTTCTTT.

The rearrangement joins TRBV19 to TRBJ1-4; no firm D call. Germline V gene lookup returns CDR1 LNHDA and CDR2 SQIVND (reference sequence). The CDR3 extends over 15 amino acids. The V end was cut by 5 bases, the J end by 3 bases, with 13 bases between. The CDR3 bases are TGTGCCAGTAGTCGGCAGATCTTGGCTAATGAAAAACTGTTTTTT. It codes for CASSRQILANEKLFF.